This T cell receptor (beta chain) was documented in a study of blood T cell repertoires in COVID-19. This clone was counted a single time. Assay: immunoSEQ multiplex PCR; the TCRdb copy retains only in-frame clones and omits some. Among about 320,000 clones listed, roughly 90% were seen once. Participant ages covered roughly 18 to 89 years across 24 US areas. The receptor was isolated from a man between 60 and 75 years old who had recovered from COVID-19. Material: PBMCs or T cells enriched from blood (not recorded which).

The CDR3 spells CASSRQGTNSPLHF. CDR3 DNA sequence: TGTGCCAGCAGCAGACAGGGGACGAATTCACCCCTCCACTTT. The chain has TRBV7-9 and TRBJ1-6, with 8 bases aligning to TRBD1. CDR1 is SEHNR, CDR2 FQNEAQ, per germline (reference sequence). V lost 5 bases and J lost 7; bases outside the gene matches: 4. CDR3 length: 14 residues. Supplemented by reference TRBV7-9 and TRBJ1-6, the full variable domain reads DTGVSQNPRHKITKRGQNVTFRCDPISEHNRLYWYRQTLGQGPEFLTYFQNEAQLEKSRLLSDRFSAERPKGSFSTLEIQRTEQGDSAMYLCASSRQGTNSPLHFGNGTRLTVT.